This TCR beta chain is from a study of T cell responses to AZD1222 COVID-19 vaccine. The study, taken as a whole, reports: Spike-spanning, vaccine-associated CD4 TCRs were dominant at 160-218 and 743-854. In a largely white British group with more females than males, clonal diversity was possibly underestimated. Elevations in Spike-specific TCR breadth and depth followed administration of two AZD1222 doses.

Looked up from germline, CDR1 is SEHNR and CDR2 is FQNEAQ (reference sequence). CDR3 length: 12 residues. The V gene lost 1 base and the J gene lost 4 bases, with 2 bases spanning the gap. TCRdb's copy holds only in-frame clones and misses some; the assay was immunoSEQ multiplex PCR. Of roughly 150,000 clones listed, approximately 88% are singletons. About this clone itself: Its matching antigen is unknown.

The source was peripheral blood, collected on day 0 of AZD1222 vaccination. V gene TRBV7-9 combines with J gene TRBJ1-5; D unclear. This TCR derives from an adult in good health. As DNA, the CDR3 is TGTGCCAGCAGCTTAGATAATCAGCCCCAGCATTTT. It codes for CASSLDNQPQHF. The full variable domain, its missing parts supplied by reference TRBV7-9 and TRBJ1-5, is DTGVSQNPRHKITKRGQNVTFRCDPISEHNRLYWYRQTLGQGPEFLTYFQNEAQLEKSRLLSDRFSAERPKGSFSTLEIQRTEQGDSAMYLCASSLDNQPQHFGDGTRLSIL.